The 29 T cell receptor beta chains reported below all come from one sample, sequenced in a study of post-analysis software for immune sequencing data. Study-wide results and caveats: TRBV segments more frequent in patients than in controls numbered about five and included TRBV5-6, TRBV5-1 and TRBV20-1.

Researchers reported that TCR beta cDNA libraries carried unique molecular identifiers. TCRdb analysed the PCR reads with MiXCR anew, one entry per CDR3 protein. The sample lists about 770,000 distinct CDR3 sequences, 35% to 55% occurring once. The antigens these receptors bind are not known. Sequenced input: blood. Receptor source: a girl aged 10-17 years with multiple sclerosis.

The chain recombines TRBV20-1 with TRBJ2-1, with a tentative D call TRBD1 (6 bases). Trimming took off 5 bases at V and 0 bases at J, with 11 bases between the two ends. Germline CDR1 is DFQATT and CDR2 is SNEGSKA (reference sequence). The CDR3 extends over 14 amino acids. This CDR3 is CSAPTRGSYNEQFF. CDR3 in DNA: TGCAGTGCTCCGACCAGGGGCTCCTACAATGAGCAGTTCTTC.

The V call is TRBV20-1, the J call TRBJ1-1; possibly TRBD1 for D (6 bases). The V end was cut by 7 bases, the J end by 2 bases, with 14 bases between. The CDR3 contains 13 residues. CDR1 is DFQATT and CDR2 is SNEGSKA in the germline V gene (reference sequence). CDR3 loop: CSVKGGLNTEAFF. The DNA for the CDR3 is TGCAGTGTTAAGGGGGGCCTAAACACTGAAGCTTTCTTT.

This clonotype has only a few counts. The chain couples TRBV7-8 to TRBJ2-5; 13 bases are shared with TRBD2. Trimming removed 5 bases from V and 2 bases from J; junction bases left unmatched: 11. The CDR3 length is 18 residues. CDR1 is SGHVS and CDR2 is FQNEAQ in the germline V gene. CDR3 coding DNA: TGTGCCAGCAGCCAGAGACTAGCGGGAGGTGTTGGGCAAGAGACCCAGTACTTC. It specifies CASSQRLAGGVGQETQYF.

V gene TRBV4-1 combines with J gene TRBJ2-1; TRBD2 matches 11 bases. CDR3 length equals 18 residues. Germline trimming cut 1 base from V and 1 base from J; bases unmatched to any gene: 6. In germline, CDR1 is MGHRA, CDR2 YSYEKL. The CDR3 sequence: CASSQAASGRSSYNEQFF. Written as DNA, the CDR3 is TGCGCCAGCAGCCAAGCGGCTAGCGGGAGGTCTTCCTACAATGAGCAGTTCTTC.

The chain combines TRBV20-1 with TRBJ2-4; D is unresolved. Germline V gene data show CDR1 as DFQATT and CDR2 as SNEGSKA (reference sequence). The V and J ends lost 0 bases and 6 bases respectively, with 12 bases between them. This CDR3 region has 14 residues. In nucleotides, the CDR3 is TGCAGTGCTAGAGATACGAAGCTCTTAAACATTCAGTACTTC. Translated: CSARDTKLLNIQYF.

This clonotype showed up just a few times. The V call is TRBV9, the J call TRBJ2-7; TRBD2 matches at 12 bases. The CDR3 spans 15 residues. J lost 3 bases, V lost 3 bases, and 4 bases had no gene match. Germline CDR1 and CDR2: SGDLS and YYNGEE. The CDR3 DNA reads TGTGCCAGCAGCGGATCTAGCGGGGGGGGCTACGAGCAGTACTTC. Protein: CASSGSSGGGYEQYF.

This chain uses TRBV6-2 or TRBV6-3 with TRBJ2-1; perhaps TRBD2 as D (5 bases). The CDR3 is 12 amino acids. V was pared by 0 bases and J by 10 bases, with 7 bases between. Germline CDR1 and CDR2: MNHEY and SVGEGT. CDR3 protein: CASSYSGGEQFF. The DNA for the CDR3 is TGTGCCAGCAGTTACTCTGGCGGGGAGCAGTTCTTC.

The chain combines TRBV9 with TRBJ1-2; D is unresolved. Germline assignment: CDR1 SGDLS and CDR2 YYNGEE. Trimming took off 3 bases at V and 3 bases at J, with 9 bases between the two ends. This CDR3 has 13 residues. CDR3 protein: CASSGKRDYGYTF. CDR3 DNA: TGTGCCAGCAGCGGGAAGAGGGACTATGGCTACACCTTC.

This rearrangement joins TRBV29-1 to TRBJ1-2; D remains unclear. V was pared by 6 bases and J by 3 bases, with 11 bases between. The CDR3 is 12 amino acids. Germline loops: CDR1 SQVTM, CDR2 ANQGSEA. CDR3 residues: CSVSSGDYGYTF. CDR3 DNA sequence: TGCAGCGTCTCAAGTGGGGACTATGGCTACACCTTC.

The gene calls are TRBV7-2 and TRBJ2-6; a weak D match, TRBD2 (6 bases). CDR3 size: 17 residues. V was trimmed by 5 bases and J by 1 base, leaving 15 bases between them. CDR1 and CDR2 from the germline V gene are SGHTA and FQGNSA. CDR3 in amino acids: CASSIPGLSSGANVLTF. DNA of the CDR3: TGTGCCAGCAGCATCCCGGGACTCTCATCTGGGGCCAACGTCCTGACTTTC.

V usage is TRBV4-2 and J usage is TRBJ1-4; D is unclear. Trimming cost V 4 bases and J 4 bases, with 10 bases left between them. The CDR3 is made up of 14 amino acids. Germline CDR1 LGHNA, CDR2 YNFKEQ. CDR3 coding DNA: TGTGCCAGCAGCCCGCGACTCAATAATGAAAAACTGTTTTTT. Its protein product is CASSPRLNNEKLFF.

This clonotype turned up a few times. V and J are TRBV10-3 and TRBJ2-7; TRBD1 aligns across 8 bases. V was pared by 5 bases and J by 4 bases, with 10 bases of the junction left unmatched. The CDR3 contains 15 residues. The germline V gene encodes CDR1 ENHRY and CDR2 SYGVKD. The CDR3 reads CAISPTDGQGYEQYF. Written as DNA, the CDR3 is TGTGCCATCAGTCCAACCGACGGACAGGGATACGAGCAGTACTTC.

The chain uses TRBV6-1 and TRBJ1-2; D is possibly TRBD1 (5 bases). This CDR3 is built from 13 residues. Germline V gene data show CDR1 as MNHNS and CDR2 as SASEGT. V was trimmed by 5 bases and J by 0 bases, leaving 7 bases between them. This chain's CDR3 is CASSHRTNYGYTF. The CDR3 DNA reads TGTGCCAGCAGTCACAGGACTAACTATGGCTACACCTTC.

The chain has TRBV7-3 and TRBJ2-5; D perhaps matches TRBD1 (7 bases). The germline V gene encodes CDR1 SGHTA and CDR2 FQGTGA. This CDR3 region has 15 residues. Trimming pared 4 bases from V and 3 bases from J, leaving 15 bases between. CDR3 nucleotide sequence: TGTGCCAGCAGCTCGCCGGGGGACAGTGAAGAGACCCAGTACTTC. The encoded protein is CASSSPGDSEETQYF.

This clonotype was found a few times. The J gene is TRBJ2-5, the V gene TRBV28; D may be TRBD2 (6 bases). The V gene's germline CDR1 is MDHEN and CDR2 SYDVKM. The CDR3 runs to 15 residues. The V and J ends lost 2 bases and 1 base respectively, with 11 bases between them. The CDR3 loop is CASSLDGSPQETQYF. For the CDR3, the DNA is TGTGCCAGCAGTTTAGACGGGAGTCCCCAAGAGACCCAGTACTTC.

V is TRBV2 and J is TRBJ2-1; 13 positions match TRBD2. The CDR3 covers 14 residues. After removal of 10 bases from V and 6 bases from J, the junction contained 6 bases not matched to a gene. Germline values: CDR1 SNHLY, CDR2 FYNNEI. The DNA of the CDR3 is TGTGCCATAACCGGGACTAGCGGGATCAATGAGCAGTTCTTC. Protein sequence: CAITGTSGINEQFF. Based on the CDR3 plus reference TRBV2 and TRBJ2-1, the full variable domain is EPEVTQTPSHQVTQMGQEVILRCVPISNHLYFYWYRQILGQKVEFLVSFYNNEISEKSEIFDDQFSVERPDGSNFTLKIRSTKLEDSAMYFCAITGTSGINEQFFGPGTRLTVL.

The table lists this clonotype with a few counts. The chain combines TRBV12-3 or TRBV12-4 with TRBJ1-1, with no clear D. The CDR3 runs 12 residues. Trimming shortened V by 10 bases and J by 1 base, and 10 bases separated the two germline ends. CDR3 bases: TGTGCCACCAGGCGGGAGAACACTGAAGCTTTCTTT. Residues: CATRRENTEAFF.

The chain uses TRBV20-1 and TRBJ2-5; D uncertain. V gave up 5 bases and J gave up 2 bases, with 15 bases separating them. Germline lookup yields CDR1 DFQATT and CDR2 SNEGSKA (reference sequence). This CDR3 comprises 14 residues. CDR3 DNA: TGCAGTGCTCCAGCTTCGGCCTCACAAGAGACCCAGTACTTC. Its translation is CSAPASASQETQYF.

Comments on this clonotype: The CDR3 does not close with the conserved phenylalanine or tryptophan, likely indicating a read error. The gene calls are TRBV9 and TRBJ2-2; perhaps D is TRBD1 or TRBD2 (5 bases each). This CDR3 is built from 16 residues. The germline CDR1 and CDR2 sequences are SGDLS and YYNGEE. Trimming removed 0 bases at V and 3 bases at J, with 12 bases between. As DNA, the CDR3 is TGTGCCAGCAGCGTAGCTGGGGACCAATACACCGGGGAGCTGTTTTTG. It codes for CASSVAGDQYTGELFL.

This clonotype has only a few counts. The rearrangement links TRBV13 to TRBJ1-2; tentatively, D is TRBD1 (5 bases). V lost 4 bases and J lost 8, with 11 bases in between. Germline V lookup: CDR1 PRHDT, CDR2 FYEKMQ (reference sequence). The CDR3 sequence is 12 residues long. The CDR3, as DNA: TGTGCCAGCAGCTCGCGGGACTTAGGCTACACCTTC. Residues: CASSSRDLGYTF.

CDR3 DNA sequence: TGCAGTGCCAGCCCTACCCCTAGCGGGCTGTACGAGCAGTACTTC. The encoded protein is CSASPTPSGLYEQYF. The chain has TRBV20-1 and TRBJ2-7; 8 bases map to TRBD2. Looked up from germline, CDR1 is DFQATT and CDR2 is SNEGSKA (reference sequence). J gave up 4 bases and V 6 bases, and 14 bases lay outside the gene matches. This CDR3 contains 15 residues.

This rearrangement joins TRBV7-9 to TRBJ2-3; D gene ambiguous. Germline CDR1 reads SEHNR; CDR2 reads FQNEAQ (reference sequence). The CDR3 runs 13 residues. The germline V and J ends were trimmed by 5 bases and 6 bases, with 12 bases remaining between them. The CDR3 DNA sequence: TGTGCCAGCAGCGAGGTCCTCCTGGATACGCAGTATTTT. Its protein product is CASSEVLLDTQYF.

The CDR3 region has the DNA TGTGCCACCAGTGATTTACTGAACACTGAAGCTTTCTTT. Translated: CATSDLLNTEAFF. The J gene is TRBJ1-1, the V gene TRBV24-1; D call uncertain. CDR1 is KGHDR and CDR2 is SFDVKD in the germline V gene. V lost 1 base, J lost 0 bases, and 2 bases lay in between. CDR3 length equals 13 residues.

This clonotype showed up just a few times. CDR3 DNA sequence: TGCGCCAGCAGCTTATATCAGAGCTCCTACGAGCAGTACTTC. Protein: CASSLYQSSYEQYF. V is TRBV5-1 and J is TRBJ2-7; unclear D gene. The CDR3 has 14 residues. The V gene lost 2 bases and the J gene lost 0 bases, with 9 bases spanning the gap. Germline V gives CDR1 SGHRS, CDR2 YFSETQ.

The sample holds one count of this clonotype. The rearrangement joins TRBV6-5 to TRBJ2-1, with D possibly being TRBD1 (7 bases). Deletions cut 0 bases from V and 4 bases from J, with 16 bases between. The length of the CDR3 is 17 residues. Looked up from germline, CDR1 is MNHEY and CDR2 is SVGAGI. The CDR3 DNA sequence: TGTGCCAGCAGTTACTCTTGGGGGGCAGGGGGGTACAATGAGCAGTTCTTC. Translated: CASSYSWGAGGYNEQFF.

V gene TRBV7-9 combines with J gene TRBJ2-1, with TRBD2 identical over 10 bases. Trimming cost V 4 bases and J 4 bases; bases outside gene matches: 4. The CDR3 contains 15 residues. Germline CDR1 reads SEHNR; CDR2 reads FQNEAQ (reference sequence). The CDR3 region has the DNA TGTGCCAGCAGCTCTAGCGGGAGTCGGTACAATGAGCAGTTCTTC. Translation gives CASSSSGSRYNEQFF. The variable domain in full, completed from reference TRBV7-9 and TRBJ2-1, reads DTGVSQNPRHKITKRGQNVTFRCDPISEHNRLYWYRQTLGQGPEFLTYFQNEAQLEKSRLLSDRFSAERPKGSFSTLEIQRTEQGDSAMYLCASSSSGSRYNEQFFGPGTRLTVL.

The chain employs TRBV5-1 and TRBJ2-1; 7 positions agree with TRBD1. CDR1 is SGHRS and CDR2 is YFSETQ in the germline V gene. The CDR3 is 18 amino acids. With 0 bases clipped from V and 1 base from J, the junction kept 10 bases outside the gene matches. The CDR3 here is CASSLGPSDRASYNEQFF. The CDR3 DNA follows: TGCGCCAGCAGCTTGGGCCCATCAGACAGGGCGTCCTACAATGAGCAGTTCTTC.

The V gene is TRBV27, the J gene TRBJ2-5, with 10 bases fitting TRBD1. V gave up 3 bases and J gave up 4 bases; unmatched junction bases: 8. This CDR3 is 16 amino acids long. The V gene's germline CDR1 is MNHEY and CDR2 SMNVEV (reference sequence). The CDR3 sequence is CASSFIRDRGRETQYF. As DNA, the CDR3 is TGTGCCAGCAGTTTCATCCGGGACAGGGGACGAGAGACCCAGTACTTC.

In its sample, this clonotype was seen a few times. The chain employs TRBV20-1 and TRBJ2-1; 13 bases line up with TRBD2. Germline V gene lookup returns CDR1 DFQATT and CDR2 SNEGSKA (reference sequence). Trimming took 3 bases from V and 2 from J; bases not matched to a gene: 4. The CDR3 loop spans 16 amino acids. This CDR3 is CSASGTSGRAYNEQFF. The DNA for the CDR3 is TGCAGTGCTAGTGGCACTAGCGGGAGGGCCTACAATGAGCAGTTCTTC.